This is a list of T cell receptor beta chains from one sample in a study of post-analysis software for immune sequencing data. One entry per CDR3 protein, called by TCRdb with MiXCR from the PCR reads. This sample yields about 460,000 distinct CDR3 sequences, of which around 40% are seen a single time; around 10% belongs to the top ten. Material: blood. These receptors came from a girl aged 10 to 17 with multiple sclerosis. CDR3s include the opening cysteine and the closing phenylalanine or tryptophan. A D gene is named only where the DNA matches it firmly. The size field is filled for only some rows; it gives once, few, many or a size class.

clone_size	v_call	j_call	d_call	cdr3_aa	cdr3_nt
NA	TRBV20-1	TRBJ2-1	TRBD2	CSAYPSGRPTTHNEQFF	TGCAGTGCCTACCCTAGCGGGAGGCCCACCACACACAATGAGCAGTTCTTC
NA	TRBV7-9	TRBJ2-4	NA	CASSPRNGIIQYF	TGTGCCAGCAGCCCCCGGAACGGGATCATTCAGTACTTC
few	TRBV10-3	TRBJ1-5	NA	CAISEVGTTQPQHF	TGTGCCATCAGTGAGGTCGGGACGACTCAGCCCCAGCATTTT
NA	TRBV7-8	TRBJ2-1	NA	CASSIRARDNEQFF	TGTGCCAGCAGCATTAGGGCCCGGGACAATGAGCAGTTCTTC
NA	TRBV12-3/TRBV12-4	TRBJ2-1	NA	CASSLYTHEQFF	TGTGCCAGCAGTTTATACACGCATGAGCAGTTCTTC
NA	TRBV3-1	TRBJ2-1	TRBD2	CASSQMGLAGWEQFF	TGTGCCAGCAGCCAAATGGGACTAGCGGGATGGGAGCAGTTCTTC
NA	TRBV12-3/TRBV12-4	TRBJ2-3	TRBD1	CASSFPRQGTDTQYF	TGTGCCAGCAGTTTCCCCCGACAGGGAACAGATACGCAGTATTTT
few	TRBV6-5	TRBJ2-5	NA	CASSSGQTTRAQYF	TGTGCCAGCAGTTCCGGACAGACCACCAGGGCCCAGTACTTC
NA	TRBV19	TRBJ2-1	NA	CASSPWTAENEQFF	TGTGCCAGTAGTCCGTGGACTGCGGAGAATGAGCAGTTCTTC
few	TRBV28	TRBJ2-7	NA	CASSLMFRPYEQYF	TGTGCCAGCAGTTTAATGTTCAGGCCCTACGAGCAGTACTTC
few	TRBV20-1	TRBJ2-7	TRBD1	CSARDRATGYEQYF	TGCAGTGCCAGGGACAGGGCGACAGGGTACGAGCAGTACTTC
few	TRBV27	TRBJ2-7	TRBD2	CASSFQREHYEQYF	TGTGCCAGCAGTTTTCAGCGGGAGCACTACGAGCAGTACTTC
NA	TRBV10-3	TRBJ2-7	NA	CAISESRVSYEQYF	TGTGCCATCAGTGAGTCCAGGGTCTCCTACGAGCAGTACTTC
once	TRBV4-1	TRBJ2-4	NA	CASSQDGLDGDIQYF	TGCGCCAGCAGCCAAGATGGGCTAGATGGGGACATTCAGTACTTC
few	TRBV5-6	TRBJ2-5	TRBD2	CASSLGGEVQETQYF	TGTGCCAGCAGCCTGGGGGGGGAAGTACAAGAGACCCAGTACTTC
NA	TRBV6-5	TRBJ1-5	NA	CASSYSWGARQPQHF	TGTGCCAGCAGTTACTCATGGGGGGCGCGACAGCCCCAGCATTTT
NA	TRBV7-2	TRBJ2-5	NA	CASSLGQARETQYF	TGTGCCAGCAGCTTAGGGCAGGCTCGGGAGACCCAGTACTTC
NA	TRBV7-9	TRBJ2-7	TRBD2	CASSASGNSYNEQYF	TGTGCCAGCAGCGCTAGCGGGAACTCCTACAATGAGCAGTACTTC
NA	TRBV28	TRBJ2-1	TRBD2	CASSLWRGLGLAGGPQSNEQFF	TGTGCCAGCAGTTTATGGAGGGGGCTAGGGCTAGCGGGAGGGCCACAATCCAATGAGCAGTTCTTC
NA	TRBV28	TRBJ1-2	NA	CASISSGKTGYTF	TGTGCCAGCATCTCAAGCGGAAAGACTGGCTACACCTTC
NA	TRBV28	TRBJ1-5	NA	CASSFTDSNQPQHF	TGTGCCAGCAGTTTCACAGATAGCAATCAGCCCCAGCATTTT
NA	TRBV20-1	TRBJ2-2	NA	CSARIRGTLYTGELFF	TGCAGTGCTAGGATCCGCGGGACTCTATACACCGGGGAGCTGTTTTTT
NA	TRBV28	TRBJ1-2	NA	CASSFSGKQKDGYTF	TGTGCCAGCAGTTTTTCGGGGAAGCAAAAAGATGGCTACACCTTC
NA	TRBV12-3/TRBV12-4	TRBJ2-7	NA	CASRLGYRNEQYF	TGTGCCAGCAGATTGGGCTATCGGAATGAGCAGTACTTC
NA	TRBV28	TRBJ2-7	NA	CASRPGTRSYEQYF	TGTGCCAGCAGACCCGGGACCAGGAGTTACGAGCAGTACTTC
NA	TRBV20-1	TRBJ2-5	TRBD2	CSASSTSGQETQYF	TGCAGTGCTAGTAGTACTAGCGGTCAAGAGACCCAGTACTTC
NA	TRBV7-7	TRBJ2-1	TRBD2	CASSQLAGTNYNEQFF	TGTGCTAGCAGCCAATTAGCGGGGACAAACTACAATGAGCAGTTCTTC
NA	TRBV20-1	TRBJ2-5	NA	CSARVPGQGETQYF	TGCAGTGCTAGGGTACCAGGGCAGGGAGAGACCCAGTACTTC